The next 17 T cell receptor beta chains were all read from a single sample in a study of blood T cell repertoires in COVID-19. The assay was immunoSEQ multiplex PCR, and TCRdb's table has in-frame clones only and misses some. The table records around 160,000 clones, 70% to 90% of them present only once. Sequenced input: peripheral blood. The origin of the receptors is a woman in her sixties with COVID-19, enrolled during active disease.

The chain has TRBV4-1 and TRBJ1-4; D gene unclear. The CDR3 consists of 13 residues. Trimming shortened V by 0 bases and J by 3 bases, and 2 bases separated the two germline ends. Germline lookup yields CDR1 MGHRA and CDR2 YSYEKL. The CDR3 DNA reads TGCGCCAGCAGCCAAGACGCTAATGAAAAACTGTTTTTT. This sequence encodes CASSQDANEKLFF.

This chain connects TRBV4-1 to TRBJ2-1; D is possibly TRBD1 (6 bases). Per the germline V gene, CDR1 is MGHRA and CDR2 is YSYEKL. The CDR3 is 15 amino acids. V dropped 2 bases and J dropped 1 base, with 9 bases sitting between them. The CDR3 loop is CASSQLQGSYNEQFF. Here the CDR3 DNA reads TGCGCCAGCAGCCAACTACAGGGTTCCTACAATGAGCAGTTCTTC.

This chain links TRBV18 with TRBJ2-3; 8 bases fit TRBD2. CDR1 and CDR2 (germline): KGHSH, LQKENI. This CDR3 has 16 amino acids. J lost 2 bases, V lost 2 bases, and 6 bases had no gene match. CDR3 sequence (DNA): TGTGCCAGCTCACCAAGCGCGGGGGGAGTCACAGATACGCAGTATTTT. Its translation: CASSPSAGGVTDTQYF.

CDR3 coding DNA: TGTGCCAGCAGCGCGTGGGGACAGGGGTCTAATGAGCAGTTCTTC. Translated: CASSAWGQGSNEQFF. This chain uses TRBV9 with TRBJ2-1; 10 positions agree with TRBD1. Germline V lookup: CDR1 SGDLS, CDR2 YYNGEE. This CDR3 is built from 15 residues. V lost 3 bases, J lost 7 bases, and 7 bases stayed unmatched.

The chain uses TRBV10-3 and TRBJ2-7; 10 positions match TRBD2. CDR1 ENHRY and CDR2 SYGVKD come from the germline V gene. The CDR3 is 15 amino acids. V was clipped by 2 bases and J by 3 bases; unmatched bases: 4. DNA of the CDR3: TGTGCCATCAGTGAGCTAGCGGGGGCAATCTACGAGCAGTACTTC. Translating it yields CAISELAGAIYEQYF.

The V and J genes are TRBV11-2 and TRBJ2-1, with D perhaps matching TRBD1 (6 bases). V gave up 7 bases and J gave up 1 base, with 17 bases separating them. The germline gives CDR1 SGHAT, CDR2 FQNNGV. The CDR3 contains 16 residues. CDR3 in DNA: TGTGCCAGCATCCGAGCCAGGACAGAGTCCTACAATGAGCAGTTCTTC. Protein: CASIRARTESYNEQFF.

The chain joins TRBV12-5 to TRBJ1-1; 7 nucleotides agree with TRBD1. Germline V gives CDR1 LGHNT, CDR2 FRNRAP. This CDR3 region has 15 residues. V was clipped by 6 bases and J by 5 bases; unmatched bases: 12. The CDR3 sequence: CASGTDRGQVTEAFF. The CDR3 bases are TGTGCTAGTGGCACCGACCGAGGACAGGTTACTGAAGCTTTCTTT.

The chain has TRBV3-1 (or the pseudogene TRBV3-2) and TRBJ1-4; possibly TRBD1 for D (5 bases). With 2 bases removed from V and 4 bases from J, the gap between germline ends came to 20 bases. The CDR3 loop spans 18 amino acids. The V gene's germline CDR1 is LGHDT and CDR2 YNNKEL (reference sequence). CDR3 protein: CASSQIAGPGGINEKLFF. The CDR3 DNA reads TGTGCCAGCAGCCAAATAGCTGGTCCGGGGGGAATTAATGAAAAACTGTTTTTT.

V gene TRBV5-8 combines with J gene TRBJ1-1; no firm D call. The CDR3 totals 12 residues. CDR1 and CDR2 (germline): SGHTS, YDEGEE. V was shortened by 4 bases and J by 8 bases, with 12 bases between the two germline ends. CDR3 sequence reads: CASSLLWREAFF. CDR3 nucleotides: TGTGCCAGCAGCCTCCTTTGGCGGGAAGCTTTCTTT.

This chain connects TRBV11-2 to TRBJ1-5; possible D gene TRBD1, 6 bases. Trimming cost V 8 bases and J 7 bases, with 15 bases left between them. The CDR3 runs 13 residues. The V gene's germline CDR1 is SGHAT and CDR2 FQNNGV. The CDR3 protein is CASGTGPKQPQHF. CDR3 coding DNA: TGTGCCAGCGGCACAGGGCCGAAACAGCCCCAGCATTTT.

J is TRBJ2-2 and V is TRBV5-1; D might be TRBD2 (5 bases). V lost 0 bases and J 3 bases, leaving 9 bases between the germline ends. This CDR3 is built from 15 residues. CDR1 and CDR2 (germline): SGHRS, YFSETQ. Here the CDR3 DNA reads TGCGCCAGCAGCTTGGACCTCGGGGACACCGGGGAGCTGTTTTTT. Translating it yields CASSLDLGDTGELFF.

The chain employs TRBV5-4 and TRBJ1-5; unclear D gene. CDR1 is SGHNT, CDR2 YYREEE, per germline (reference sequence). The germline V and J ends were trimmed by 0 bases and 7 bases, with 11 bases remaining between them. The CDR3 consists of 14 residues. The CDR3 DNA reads TGTGCCAGCAGCTTGGACAGAGCCTTCCAGCCCCAGCATTTT. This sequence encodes CASSLDRAFQPQHF.

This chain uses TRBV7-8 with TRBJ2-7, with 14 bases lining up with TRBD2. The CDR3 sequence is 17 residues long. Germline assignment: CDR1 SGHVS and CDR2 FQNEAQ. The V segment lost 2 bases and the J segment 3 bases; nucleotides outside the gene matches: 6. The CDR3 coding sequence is TGTGCCAGCAGCTTACGCCCGACTAGCGGGGGGGGCTACGAGCAGTACTTC. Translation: CASSLRPTSGGGYEQYF.

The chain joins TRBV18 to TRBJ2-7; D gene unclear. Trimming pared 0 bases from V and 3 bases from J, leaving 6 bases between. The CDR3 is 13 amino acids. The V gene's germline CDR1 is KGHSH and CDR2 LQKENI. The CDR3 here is CASSPPQNYEQYF. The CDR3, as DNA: TGTGCCAGCTCACCACCTCAAAACTACGAGCAGTACTTC.

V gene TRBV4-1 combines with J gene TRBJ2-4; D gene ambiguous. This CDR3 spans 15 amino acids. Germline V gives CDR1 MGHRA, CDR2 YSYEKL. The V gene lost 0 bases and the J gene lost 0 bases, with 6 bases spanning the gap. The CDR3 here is CASSQDRLAKNIQYF. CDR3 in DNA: TGCGCCAGCAGCCAAGATCGACTAGCCAAAAACATTCAGTACTTC.

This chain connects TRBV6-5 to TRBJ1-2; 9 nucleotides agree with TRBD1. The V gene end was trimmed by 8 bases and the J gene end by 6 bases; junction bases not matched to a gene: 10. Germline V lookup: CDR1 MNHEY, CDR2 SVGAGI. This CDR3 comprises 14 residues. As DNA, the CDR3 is TGTGCCAGCGCTAACAGGGGGCGCTTCGATGGCTACACCTTC. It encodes CASANRGRFDGYTF.

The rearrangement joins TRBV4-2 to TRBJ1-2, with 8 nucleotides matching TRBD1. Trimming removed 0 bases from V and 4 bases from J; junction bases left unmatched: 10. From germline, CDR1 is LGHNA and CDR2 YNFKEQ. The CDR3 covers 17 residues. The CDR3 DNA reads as TGTGCCAGCAGCCAAGACGAGCTGTCAGGGGGCTTCTATGGCTACACCTTC. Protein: CASSQDELSGGFYGYTF.